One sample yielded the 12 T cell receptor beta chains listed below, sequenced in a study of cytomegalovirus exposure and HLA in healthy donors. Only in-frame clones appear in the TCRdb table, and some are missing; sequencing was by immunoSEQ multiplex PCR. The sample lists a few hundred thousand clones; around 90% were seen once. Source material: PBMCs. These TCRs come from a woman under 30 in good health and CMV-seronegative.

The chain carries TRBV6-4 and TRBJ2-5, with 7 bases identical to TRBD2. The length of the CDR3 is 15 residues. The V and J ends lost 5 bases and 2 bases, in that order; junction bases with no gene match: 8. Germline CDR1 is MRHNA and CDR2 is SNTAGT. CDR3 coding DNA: TGTGCCAGCAGTCCCAATCCGGGACTACAAGAGACCCAGTACTTC. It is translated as CASSPNPGLQETQYF.

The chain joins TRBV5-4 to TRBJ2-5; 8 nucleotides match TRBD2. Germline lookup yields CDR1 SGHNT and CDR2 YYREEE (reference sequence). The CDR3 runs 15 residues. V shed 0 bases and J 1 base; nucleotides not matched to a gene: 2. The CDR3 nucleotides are TGTGCCAGCAGCTTGGGCGGGGGGATCCAAGAGACCCAGTACTTC. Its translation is CASSLGGGIQETQYF.

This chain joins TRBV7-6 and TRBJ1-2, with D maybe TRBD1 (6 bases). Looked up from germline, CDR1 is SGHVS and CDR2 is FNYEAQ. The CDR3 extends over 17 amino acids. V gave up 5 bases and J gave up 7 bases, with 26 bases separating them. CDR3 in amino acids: CASSPRVGGPLSSGYTF. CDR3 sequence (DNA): TGTGCCAGCAGCCCTCGAGTCGGGGGGCCGTTAAGTTCTGGCTACACCTTC.

CDR3 sequence (DNA): TGTGCCAGTAGTACGCGACAGGGGGCCCTCTACGAGCAGTACTTC. Translated: CASSTRQGALYEQYF. The chain has TRBV19 and TRBJ2-7; 10 bases align to TRBD1. V dropped 4 bases and J dropped 3; count of bases not matched to a gene: 6. The germline V gene has CDR1 LNHDA and CDR2 SQIVND (reference sequence). The CDR3 totals 15 residues.

CDR3 coding DNA: TGTGCCAGCTCACCAACAAGCCCAGGGGAGTCTCAGGCTTTCTTT. It encodes CASSPTSPGESQAFF. The chain uses TRBV18 and TRBJ1-1; D might be TRBD1 (6 bases). The CDR3 has 15 amino acids. Germline CDR1 KGHSH, CDR2 LQKENI. V was pared by 2 bases and J by 11 bases, with 21 bases between.

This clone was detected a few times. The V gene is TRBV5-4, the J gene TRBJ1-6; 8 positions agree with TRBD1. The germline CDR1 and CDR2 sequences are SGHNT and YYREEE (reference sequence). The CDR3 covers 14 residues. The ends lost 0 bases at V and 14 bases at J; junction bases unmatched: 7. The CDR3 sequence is CASSLGTGPSALHF. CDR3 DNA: TGTGCCAGCAGCTTGGGGACAGGGCCAAGCGCCCTCCACTTT.

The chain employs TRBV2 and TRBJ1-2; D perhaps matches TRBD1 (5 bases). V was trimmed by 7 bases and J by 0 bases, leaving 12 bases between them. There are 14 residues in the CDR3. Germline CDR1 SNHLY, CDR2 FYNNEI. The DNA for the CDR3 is TGTGCCAGCAAGCAGGGCAGGACTAACTATGGCTACACCTTC. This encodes CASKQGRTNYGYTF.

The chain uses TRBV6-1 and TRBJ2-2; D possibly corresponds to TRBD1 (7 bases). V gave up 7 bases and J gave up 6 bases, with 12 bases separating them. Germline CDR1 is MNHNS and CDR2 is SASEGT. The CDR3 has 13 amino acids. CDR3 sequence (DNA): TGTGCCAGCACCTTCAGGGGGGCCGGGGAGCTGTTTTTT. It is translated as CASTFRGAGELFF.

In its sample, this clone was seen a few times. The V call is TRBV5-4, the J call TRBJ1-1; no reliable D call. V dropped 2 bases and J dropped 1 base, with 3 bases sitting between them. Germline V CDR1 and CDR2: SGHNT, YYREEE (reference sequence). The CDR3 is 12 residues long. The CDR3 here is CASSFGNTEAFF. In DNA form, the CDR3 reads TGTGCCAGCAGCTTCGGGAACACTGAAGCTTTCTTT.

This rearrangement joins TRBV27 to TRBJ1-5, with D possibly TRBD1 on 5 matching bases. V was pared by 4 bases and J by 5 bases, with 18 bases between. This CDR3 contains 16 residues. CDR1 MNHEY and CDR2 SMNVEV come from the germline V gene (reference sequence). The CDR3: CASSSLGPWGDQPQHF. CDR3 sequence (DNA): TGTGCCAGCAGTTCCCTGGGACCCTGGGGGGATCAGCCCCAGCATTTT.

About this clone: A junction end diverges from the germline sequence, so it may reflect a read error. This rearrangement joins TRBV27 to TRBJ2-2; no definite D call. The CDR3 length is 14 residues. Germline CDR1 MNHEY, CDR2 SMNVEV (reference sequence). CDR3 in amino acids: CASTRQTNTRELFF. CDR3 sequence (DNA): TGTGCCAGCACTCGACAAACGAACACCAGGGAGCTGTTTTTT.

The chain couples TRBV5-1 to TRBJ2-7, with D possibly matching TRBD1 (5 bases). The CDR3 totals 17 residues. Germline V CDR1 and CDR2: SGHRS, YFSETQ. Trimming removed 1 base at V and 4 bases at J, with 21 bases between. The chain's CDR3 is CASSLRIVTVVLYEQYV. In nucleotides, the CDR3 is TGCGCCAGCAGCTTGAGGATCGTGACAGTCGTTTTATACGAGCAGTACGTC.